What follows are 9 T cell receptor beta chains derived from one specimen sequenced in a study of T cells after yellow fever vaccination. From the 5' RACE reads, TCRdb called clonotypes with MiXCR, one entry per CDR3 protein. Of over 110,000 distinct CDR3 sequences in the sample, 7.7% were seen once. The sample was CD4+ T cells sorted from PBMCs, taken 5 days after the yellow fever booster vaccination. These receptors were obtained from a man aged 30-40 years who received the YFV17D yellow fever vaccine.

This clonotype was seen at least ten times. One end of the junction varies from germline; a read error may be responsible. The chain carries TRBV12-3 or TRBV12-4 and TRBJ2-7, with D unclear. The CDR3 is 12 residues long. The CDR3 region is CASSLGSYEQYF. As DNA, the CDR3 is TGCGCCAGCAGCTTAGGATCCTACGAGCAGTACTTC.

This clonotype was counted ten times or more. The chain joins TRBV21-1 to TRBJ2-5; TRBD1, as called in the table, went unchecked against the DNA. TRBV21-1 is deemed a pseudogene. This CDR3 has 11 amino acids. CDR3 in amino acids: CASGPARTQYF. For the CDR3, the DNA is TGTGCCAGCGGGCCGGCGCGGACCCAGTACTTC.

The rearrangement joins TRBV19 to TRBJ1-5, with D uncertain. Trimming stripped 5 bases from V and 5 bases from J, with 16 bases between. This CDR3 comprises 15 residues. Germline CDR1 and CDR2: LNHDA and SQIVND (reference sequence). This CDR3 reads CASSAPTRVDQPQHF. CDR3 bases: TGTGCCAGTAGTGCCCCGACACGGGTTGATCAGCCCCAGCATTTT.

This clonotype was seen repeatedly, ten times or more. The rearrangement joins TRBV28 to TRBJ2-1; 7 bases are a match to TRBD2. Germline values: CDR1 MDHEN, CDR2 SYDVKM. The CDR3 has 14 residues. The V segment lost 6 bases and the J segment 2 bases; nucleotides outside the gene matches: 4. The CDR3 loop reads CASRGAGPYNEQFF. CDR3 DNA: TGTGCCAGCAGAGGAGCGGGACCCTACAATGAGCAGTTCTTC.

This clonotype was observed many times. V usage is TRBV15 and J usage is TRBJ2-7, with D hard to call. V lost 8 bases, J lost 7 bases, and 18 bases lay in between. From germline, CDR1 is LNHNV and CDR2 YYDKDF (reference sequence). The length of the CDR3 is 13 residues. The CDR3 spells CATSVLLEAEQYF. CDR3 DNA sequence: TGTGCCACCTCGGTTTTATTGGAAGCGGAGCAGTACTTC.

This clonotype occurred a few times. The junction differs from germline at one of its ends, possibly a read error. The CDR3 spells CASSLRAGHRGTDTQYF. In DNA form, the CDR3 reads TGTGCCAGTAGTCTGAGAGCAGGCCACCGTGGCACGGATACGCAGTATTTT. The V and J genes are TRBV19 and TRBJ2-3; D unresolved. The CDR3 has 17 residues. Germline V CDR1 and CDR2: LNHDA, SQIVND (reference sequence).

This clonotype was found many times. CDR3 protein: CASSLVITSTDTQYF. CDR3 in DNA: TGCGCCAGCAGCTTGGTAATTACTAGCACAGATACGCAGTATTTT. The V call is TRBV5-1, the J call TRBJ2-3; D is unresolved. Germline loops: CDR1 SGHRS, CDR2 YFSETQ. The germline V and J ends were trimmed by 0 bases and 0 bases, with 8 bases remaining between them. This CDR3 region has 15 residues.

At least ten counts were recorded for this clonotype. The chain is built from TRBV6-2 or TRBV6-3 and TRBJ2-7; TRBD2 might be the D (5 bases). V gave up 10 bases and J gave up 1 base, with 11 bases separating them. The CDR3 extends over 12 amino acids. The V gene's germline CDR1 is MNHEY and CDR2 SVGEGT. CDR3 DNA: TGTGCCACCACTAGAGGATCCTACGAGCAGTACTTC. This translates into CATTRGSYEQYF.

With respect to this clonotype: A read error may be the cause here, since a much bigger clone is one base away. J is TRBJ2-7 and V is TRBV20-1, with 8 bases aligning to TRBD2. Germline loops: CDR1 DFQATT, CDR2 SNEGSKA (reference sequence). CDR3 length equals 11 residues. CDR3 sequence reads: CGAREDGEQYF. CDR3 coding DNA: TGCGGTGCGCGGGAGGATGGCGAGCAGTACTTC.